Listed below are T cell receptor beta chains from one sample, sequenced in a study of T-cell reconstitution after alpha-beta-depleted transplantation in children. One entry per CDR3 protein, called by TCRdb with MiXCR from the PCR reads. Here the sample spans about 240,000 distinct CDR3 sequences, more than 10% being singletons. The specimen was PBMCs from the stem cell graft donor, collected from the stem cell graft. The source is a human donor who donated a stem cell graft to a child with acute lymphoblastic leukemia. CDR3s include the opening cysteine and the closing phenylalanine or tryptophan. A D gene is named only where the DNA matches it firmly. Clone size is not always given. Where it is, it says once, few, many or a class for expanded clones.

clone size: many
D gene: .
V gene: TRBV28
J gene: TRBJ1-3
CDR3 length: 15
CDR3 protein: CASSLLDRTGNTIYF
CDR3 DNA: TGTGCCAGCAGTTTATTGGACAGAACTGGAAACACCATATATTTT

clone size: many
D gene: .
V gene: TRBV29-1
J gene: TRBJ2-3
CDR3 length: 18
CDR3 protein: CSVAPRDPGATSTDTQYF
CDR3 DNA: TGCAGCGTTGCCCCCCGGGACCCCGGCGCCACTAGCACAGATACGCAGTATTTT

clone size: few
D gene: .
V gene: TRBV20-1
J gene: TRBJ1-4
CDR3 length: 14
CDR3 protein: CSANRDRRNEKLFF
CDR3 DNA: TGCAGTGCGAACCGAGACAGACGAAATGAAAAACTGTTTTTT

clone size: many
D gene: .
V gene: TRBV5-6
J gene: TRBJ2-7
CDR3 length: 15
CDR3 protein: CASSLLGSGYYEQYF
CDR3 DNA: TGTGCCAGCAGCTTGCTCGGCTCAGGCTACTACGAGCAGTACTTC

clone size: many
D gene: .
V gene: TRBV12-3/TRBV12-4
J gene: TRBJ1-1
CDR3 length: 12
CDR3 protein: CATGRGHTEAFF
CDR3 DNA: TGTGCCACCGGGCGGGGGCACACTGAAGCTTTCTTT

clone size: many
D gene: TRBD1
V gene: TRBV5-1
J gene: TRBJ2-5
CDR3 length: 16
CDR3 protein: CASSSGTVERQETQYF
CDR3 DNA: TGCGCCAGCAGCTCGGGGACAGTAGAAAGGCAAGAGACCCAGTACTTC

clone size: many
D gene: .
V gene: TRBV20-1
J gene: TRBJ2-1
CDR3 length: 13
CDR3 protein: CSARRYGRNEQFF
CDR3 DNA: TGCAGTGCTAGGCGGTACGGGCGTAATGAGCAGTTCTTC

clone size: many
D gene: TRBD2
V gene: TRBV11-1
J gene: TRBJ2-5
CDR3 length: 19
CDR3 protein: CASSRTVAGGPSWVETQYF
CDR3 DNA: TGTGCCAGCAGCAGAACGGTAGCGGGGGGCCCCTCCTGGGTAGAGACCCAGTACTTC

clone size: many
D gene: TRBD1
V gene: TRBV20-1
J gene: TRBJ1-5
CDR3 length: 13
CDR3 protein: CSAAQGGNQPQHF
CDR3 DNA: TGCAGTGCTGCGCAGGGGGGCAATCAGCCCCAGCATTTT

clone size: many
D gene: .
V gene: TRBV4-3
J gene: TRBJ1-2
CDR3 length: 14
CDR3 protein: CASSQEPGDYGYTF
CDR3 DNA: TGCGCCAGCAGCCAAGAACCAGGGGACTATGGCTACACCTTC

clone size: many
D gene: TRBD1
V gene: TRBV5-6
J gene: TRBJ2-2
CDR3 length: 15
CDR3 protein: CASREGQGFTGELFF
CDR3 DNA: TGTGCCAGCAGGGAAGGACAGGGGTTCACCGGGGAGCTGTTTTTT

clone size: many
D gene: TRBD2
V gene: TRBV5-1
J gene: TRBJ2-1
CDR3 length: 19
CDR3 protein: CASSLKSPGLAEVYNEQFF
CDR3 DNA: TGCGCCAGCAGTTTAAAAAGTCCGGGACTAGCGGAAGTCTACAATGAGCAGTTCTTC

clone size: .
D gene: .
V gene: TRBV11-2
J gene: TRBJ2-1
CDR3 length: 16
CDR3 protein: CASSLEWGSSYNEQFF
CDR3 DNA: TGTGCCAGCAGCTTAGAATGGGGGAGCTCCTACAATGAGCAGTTCTTC

clone size: many
D gene: TRBD2
V gene: TRBV5-1
J gene: TRBJ2-1
CDR3 length: 14
CDR3 protein: CASSHRTSVGEQFF
CDR3 DNA: TGCGCCAGCAGCCATCGGACTAGCGTTGGTGAGCAGTTCTTC

clone size: many
D gene: .
V gene: TRBV6-5
J gene: TRBJ2-7
CDR3 length: 11
CDR3 protein: CASSRAGEQYF
CDR3 DNA: TGTGCCAGCAGTCGGGCAGGGGAGCAGTACTTC

clone size: many
D gene: .
V gene: TRBV5-1
J gene: TRBJ1-2
CDR3 length: 15
CDR3 protein: CASSLAAGARDGYTF
CDR3 DNA: TGCGCCAGCAGCTTGGCCGCGGGGGCTAGAGATGGCTACACCTTC

clone size: many
D gene: TRBD1
V gene: TRBV4-2
J gene: TRBJ2-4
CDR3 length: 15
CDR3 protein: CASSQPGQGKNIQYF
CDR3 DNA: TGTGCCAGCAGCCAACCGGGACAGGGGAAAAACATTCAGTACTTC

clone size: many
D gene: .
V gene: TRBV7-8
J gene: TRBJ1-1
CDR3 length: 12
CDR3 protein: CASSYGTRLSFF
CDR3 DNA: TGTGCCAGCAGCTATGGGACACGTCTGTCTTTCTTT

clone size: many
D gene: .
V gene: TRBV12-3/TRBV12-4
J gene: TRBJ2-5
CDR3 length: 16
CDR3 protein: CASRRRAGRNQETQYF
CDR3 DNA: TGTGCCAGCAGGCGTCGTGCGGGAAGGAACCAAGAGACCCAGTACTTC

clone size: many
D gene: .
V gene: TRBV10-3
J gene: TRBJ1-2
CDR3 length: 12
CDR3 protein: CAVDDGSYGYTF
CDR3 DNA: TGTGCCGTCGATGACGGGTCCTATGGCTACACCTTC

clone size: many
D gene: .
V gene: TRBV25-1
J gene: TRBJ2-5
CDR3 length: 15
CDR3 protein: CASSEWRTGRETQYF
CDR3 DNA: TGTGCCAGCAGTGAATGGAGAACAGGGCGAGAGACCCAGTACTTC

clone size: many
D gene: .
V gene: TRBV5-5
J gene: TRBJ1-2
CDR3 length: 15
CDR3 protein: CASSTPYGVNYGYTF
CDR3 DNA: TGTGCCAGCAGCACCCCATACGGAGTAAACTATGGCTACACCTTC

clone size: .
D gene: .
V gene: TRBV10-1
J gene: TRBJ2-2
CDR3 length: 15
CDR3 protein: CASSVSRGHTGELFF
CDR3 DNA: TGCGCCAGCAGTGTCTCGCGGGGGCACACCGGGGAGCTGTTTTTT

clone size: many
D gene: .
V gene: TRBV5-1
J gene: TRBJ2-5
CDR3 length: 17
CDR3 protein: CASSLEAGHYGGETQYF
CDR3 DNA: TGCGCCAGCAGCTTGGAAGCAGGACATTATGGGGGAGAGACCCAGTACTTC

clone size: many
D gene: .
V gene: TRBV14
J gene: TRBJ2-2
CDR3 length: 13
CDR3 protein: CASSQDPEGELFF
CDR3 DNA: TGTGCCAGCAGCCAAGACCCCGAGGGGGAGCTGTTTTTT

clone size: few
D gene: .
V gene: TRBV27
J gene: TRBJ1-5
CDR3 length: 10
CDR3 protein: CGAGIQPQHF
CDR3 DNA: TGTGGGGCGGGGATTCAGCCCCAGCATTTT

clone size: many
D gene: .
V gene: TRBV4-3
J gene: TRBJ2-3
CDR3 length: 13
CDR3 protein: CASSQGSGDTQYF
CDR3 DNA: TGCGCCAGCAGCCAAGGATCGGGGGATACGCAGTATTTT

clone size: .
D gene: TRBD2
V gene: TRBV12-3/TRBV12-4
J gene: TRBJ2-1
CDR3 length: 14
CDR3 protein: CASSLSGLEPEQFF
CDR3 DNA: TGTGCCAGCAGTCTCTCTGGACTAGAGCCTGAGCAGTTCTTC

clone size: many
D gene: .
V gene: TRBV6-5
J gene: TRBJ2-7
CDR3 length: 14
CDR3 protein: CASSPFLGAYEQYF
CDR3 DNA: TGTGCCAGCAGTCCTTTCTTGGGGGCCTACGAGCAGTACTTC

clone size: many
D gene: .
V gene: TRBV28
J gene: TRBJ2-2
CDR3 length: 13
CDR3 protein: CASSYRVTGELFF
CDR3 DNA: TGTGCCAGCAGCTACAGGGTCACCGGGGAGCTGTTTTTT

clone size: .
D gene: TRBD2
V gene: TRBV19
J gene: TRBJ2-1
CDR3 length: 16
CDR3 protein: CASSMRLAGSYNEQFF
CDR3 DNA: TGTGCCAGTAGTATGAGACTAGCGGGCTCCTACAATGAGCAGTTCTTC

clone size: many
D gene: .
V gene: TRBV10-3
J gene: TRBJ2-3
CDR3 length: 14
CDR3 protein: CAISESTLTDTQYF
CDR3 DNA: TGTGCCATCAGTGAGTCGACATTGACAGATACGCAGTATTTT

clone size: many
D gene: TRBD1
V gene: TRBV7-2
J gene: TRBJ1-5
CDR3 length: 15
CDR3 protein: CASSFVTGGNQPQHF
CDR3 DNA: TGTGCCAGCAGCTTCGTGACAGGGGGCAATCAGCCCCAGCATTTT

clone size: many
D gene: TRBD1
V gene: TRBV10-3
J gene: TRBJ2-7
CDR3 length: 12
CDR3 protein: CAILRGTDEQYF
CDR3 DNA: TGTGCCATCCTCAGGGGGACGGACGAGCAGTACTTC

clone size: .
D gene: .
V gene: TRBV20-1
J gene: TRBJ1-2
CDR3 length: 13
CDR3 protein: CSATTGTTGGYTF
CDR3 DNA: TGCAGTGCTACCACCGGAACGACAGGAGGCTACACCTTC

clone size: many
D gene: .
V gene: TRBV6-1
J gene: TRBJ2-4
CDR3 length: 14
CDR3 protein: CASSSGDAKNIQYF
CDR3 DNA: TGTGCCAGCTCCTCGGGGGATGCCAAAAACATTCAGTACTTC

clone size: few
D gene: .
V gene: TRBV21-1
J gene: TRBJ1-5
CDR3 length: 13
CDR3 protein: CASSKAPNQPQHF
CDR3 DNA: TGTGCCAGCAGCAAAGCCCCGAATCAGCCCCAGCATTTT

clone size: many
D gene: TRBD2
V gene: TRBV7-2
J gene: TRBJ2-1
CDR3 length: 15
CDR3 protein: CASSLEAPSGRARFF
CDR3 DNA: TGTGCCAGCAGCTTAGAAGCCCCTAGCGGGAGGGCACGGTTCTTC

clone size: .
D gene: TRBD1
V gene: TRBV6-5
J gene: TRBJ2-1
CDR3 length: 14
CDR3 protein: CASSYRDRVDEQFF
CDR3 DNA: TGTGCCAGCAGTTACAGGGACAGGGTAGATGAGCAGTTCTTC

clone size: many
D gene: .
V gene: TRBV5-1
J gene: TRBJ1-2
CDR3 length: 11
CDR3 protein: CASSFNQDYTF
CDR3 DNA: TGCGCCAGCAGCTTTAATCAGGACTACACCTTC

clone size: many
D gene: .
V gene: TRBV12-3/TRBV12-4
J gene: TRBJ1-4
CDR3 length: 15
CDR3 protein: CASRVSRGGVEKLFF
CDR3 DNA: TGTGCCAGCAGAGTCTCCCGGGGCGGGGTTGAAAAACTGTTTTTT

clone size: many
D gene: TRBD2
V gene: TRBV20-1
J gene: TRBJ2-3
CDR3 length: 15
CDR3 protein: CSAGRLAGGTDTQYF
CDR3 DNA: TGCAGTGCTGGAAGACTAGCGGGAGGCACAGATACGCAGTATTTT

clone size: many
D gene: .
V gene: TRBV5-1
J gene: TRBJ2-7
CDR3 length: 14
CDR3 protein: CASSLGRGPYEQYF
CDR3 DNA: TGCGCCAGCAGCTTGGGCAGGGGACCCTACGAGCAGTACTTC

clone size: many
D gene: TRBD2
V gene: TRBV4-1
J gene: TRBJ2-1
CDR3 length: 16
CDR3 protein: CASSQEESGGWNEQFF
CDR3 DNA: TGCGCCAGCAGCCAAGAAGAAAGCGGGGGGTGGAATGAGCAGTTCTTC

clone size: .
D gene: .
V gene: TRBV11-2
J gene: TRBJ1-1
CDR3 length: 15
CDR3 protein: CASSLGGLLNTEAFF
CDR3 DNA: TGTGCCAGCAGCTTAGGGGGACTTTTGAACACTGAAGCTTTCTTT

clone size: many
D gene: .
V gene: TRBV12-3/TRBV12-4
J gene: TRBJ1-1
CDR3 length: 15
CDR3 protein: CASSRATRLNTEAFF
CDR3 DNA: TGTGCCAGCAGTCGCGCAACACGATTGAACACTGAAGCTTTCTTT

clone size: many
D gene: TRBD2
V gene: TRBV20-1
J gene: TRBJ2-7
CDR3 length: 15
CDR3 protein: CSARDSTSGKREQYF
CDR3 DNA: TGCAGTGCTAGAGATAGCACTAGCGGGAAACGCGAGCAGTACTTC

clone size: many
D gene: TRBD2
V gene: TRBV7-2
J gene: TRBJ2-7
CDR3 length: 16
CDR3 protein: CASSSRTSGTTYEQYF
CDR3 DNA: TGTGCCAGCAGCTCGAGGACTAGCGGGACTACCTACGAGCAGTACTTC

clone size: many
D gene: TRBD1
V gene: TRBV30
J gene: TRBJ2-7
CDR3 length: 14
CDR3 protein: CAWSPDRGPYEQYF
CDR3 DNA: TGTGCCTGGAGTCCTGACAGGGGGCCCTACGAGCAGTACTTC

clone size: many
D gene: TRBD1
V gene: TRBV7-8
J gene: TRBJ1-5
CDR3 length: 15
CDR3 protein: CASSHEGTGKQPQHF
CDR3 DNA: TGTGCCAGCAGCCACGAGGGGACAGGCAAGCAGCCCCAGCATTTT

clone size: many
D gene: .
V gene: TRBV7-7
J gene: TRBJ1-4
CDR3 length: 13
CDR3 protein: CASGPSGGGKLFF
CDR3 DNA: TGTGCTAGCGGTCCAAGCGGGGGAGGAAAACTGTTTTTT

clone size: many
D gene: .
V gene: TRBV5-4
J gene: TRBJ2-3
CDR3 length: 19
CDR3 protein: CASSLGQVGGVHIADTQYF
CDR3 DNA: TGTGCCAGCAGCTTGGGACAGGTTGGGGGGGTGCACATTGCAGATACGCAGTATTTT